Listed here are 21 T cell receptor beta chains from one sample, sequenced in a study of T cell responses to AZD1222 COVID-19 vaccine. Here immunoSEQ multiplex PCR was the method, and the copy in TCRdb shows in-frame clones only, minus some. Of some 120,000 clones in the sample, around 89% were seen once. This sample comprised peripheral blood, obtained on day 0 of MenACWY control vaccination. These receptors were taken from an adult in good health.

The chain joins TRBV10-3 to TRBJ1-4; D might be TRBD1 (5 bases). Germline CDR1 ENHRY, CDR2 SYGVKD. Trimming cost V 6 bases and J 7 bases, with 15 bases left between them. The CDR3 runs to 14 residues. DNA of the CDR3: TGTGCCATCAGGAACGACATCGGGGCTGAAAAACTGTTTTTT. Translated, it gives CAIRNDIGAEKLFF.

This chain connects TRBV10-3 to TRBJ1-1, with no clear D. Germline assignment: CDR1 ENHRY and CDR2 SYGVKD. The ends were cut back, 9 bases at V and 6 bases at J, with 11 bases in the middle. CDR3 length equals 11 residues. CDR3 residues: CAIRTDSEAFF. The CDR3 nucleotides are TGTGCCATACGGACCGATTCTGAAGCTTTCTTT.

This chain joins TRBV11-3 and TRBJ1-6; no reliable D call. The germline gives CDR1 SGHNT, CDR2 YENEEA. CDR3 length: 13 amino acids. V lost 1 base, J lost 9 bases, and 7 bases lay in between. CDR3 bases: TGTGCCAGCAGCTTAGCACACCCTTCACCCCTCCACTTT. Encoded protein: CASSLAHPSPLHF.

This clone was recorded once. The sample contains more than one DNA sequence encoding this CDR3. The V gene is TRBV9, the J gene TRBJ1-6, with unresolved D. There are 15 residues in the CDR3. The germline gives CDR1 SGDLS, CDR2 YYNGEE. Trimming removed 2 bases at V and 0 bases at J, with 6 bases between. The CDR3 coding sequence is TGTGCCAGCAGCGTCGCAAGCTCCTATAATTCACCCCTCCACTTT. The encoded protein is CASSVASSYNSPLHF.

The V gene is TRBV7-9, the J gene TRBJ2-2; 10 nucleotides agree with TRBD1. V trimming: 3 bases; J trimming: 5 bases; junction bases outside the gene matches: 3. This CDR3 contains 15 residues. Germline CDR1 reads SEHNR; CDR2 reads FQNEAQ (reference sequence). The CDR3 nucleotides read TGTGCCAGCAGCTTGGGGACAGGGGAGACCGGGGAGCTGTTTTTT. Its protein product is CASSLGTGETGELFF.

V and J are TRBV6-5 and TRBJ1-5, with 7 bases that match TRBD1. The germline V gene has CDR1 MNHEY and CDR2 SVGAGI. CDR3 length: 16 residues. Trimming cost V 2 bases and J 0 bases; bases outside gene matches: 4. CDR3 nucleotides: TGTGCCAGCAGTTACGGACAGGATTTTAGCAATCAGCCCCAGCATTTT. Protein sequence: CASSYGQDFSNQPQHF.

The chain joins TRBV7-9 to TRBJ1-2; no reliable D call. Germline V gives CDR1 SEHNR, CDR2 FQNEAQ (reference sequence). This CDR3 region has 10 residues. Deletions cut 3 bases from V and 7 bases from J, with 3 bases between. Here the CDR3 reads CASSLAGYTF. The CDR3 DNA is TGTGCCAGCAGCTTGGCTGGCTACACCTTC.

This clone was counted a single time. The rearrangement joins TRBV2 to TRBJ2-3; D call uncertain. The germline V gene encodes CDR1 SNHLY and CDR2 FYNNEI. The V end was cut by 8 bases, the J end by 7 bases, with 16 bases between. This CDR3 comprises 13 residues. CDR3 bases: TGTGCCAGCGGAGTCGGTGACGCGAATACGCAGTATTTT. Protein sequence: CASGVGDANTQYF.

This chain joins TRBV15 and TRBJ2-1, with D possibly matching TRBD1 (6 bases). Germline lookup yields CDR1 LNHNV and CDR2 YYDKDF (reference sequence). V shed 6 bases and J shed 6 bases, with 15 bases lying between them. This CDR3 spans 14 amino acids. DNA of the CDR3: TGTGCCACCAGGATCGACAGGTGGGGCAATGAGCAGTTCTTC. Translating it yields CATRIDRWGNEQFF.

The chain recombines TRBV6-5 with TRBJ1-1; 7 bases map to TRBD1. V shed 6 bases, J shed 0 bases, and the junction held 4 bases outside the gene matches. The CDR3 contains 14 residues. Germline V CDR1 and CDR2: MNHEY, SVGAGI. This chain's CDR3 is CASSWTGMNTEAFF. The CDR3 DNA follows: TGTGCCAGCAGCTGGACAGGAATGAACACTGAAGCTTTCTTT.

The chain recombines TRBV7-8 with TRBJ1-2; D unclear. Germline V gene sequence: CDR1 SGHVS, CDR2 FQNEAQ. The CDR3 totals 10 residues. Between the trimmed V and J ends, which lost 8 bases and 8 bases, there was a span of 9 bases. This chain's CDR3 is CASGKEGYTF. CDR3 in DNA: TGTGCCAGCGGAAAGGAGGGCTACACCTTC.

This clone was picked up one time. V gene TRBV30 combines with J gene TRBJ2-7; a weak D match, TRBD2 (5 bases). Germline V gives CDR1 GTSNPN, CDR2 SVGIG (reference sequence). The CDR3 runs to 13 residues. Trimming left V 5 bases short and J 7 bases short, with 18 bases between. CDR3 amino acids: CAWGPRGSWEQYF. CDR3 nucleotides: TGTGCCTGGGGGCCTCGGGGTAGCTGGGAGCAGTACTTC.

This clone was counted a single time. This rearrangement joins TRBV6-2 or TRBV6-3 to TRBJ2-7; 13 bases are a match to TRBD2. The CDR3 extends over 17 amino acids. V lost 6 bases to trimming and J lost 0 bases; unmatched junction nucleotides: 8. Germline V CDR1 and CDR2: MNHEY, SVGEGT. As DNA, the CDR3 is TGTGCCAGCAGCCTCCCGGGACTAGCGGGAACCTCCTACGAGCAGTACTTC. Its protein is CASSLPGLAGTSYEQYF.

The chain links TRBV5-4 to TRBJ2-1, with 12 bases lining up with TRBD2. Germline V gives CDR1 SGHNT, CDR2 YYREEE (reference sequence). Trimming removed 0 bases from V and 7 bases from J; junction bases left unmatched: 2. The CDR3 extends over 15 amino acids. The CDR3 DNA is TGTGCCAGCAGCTTGGGTCTAGCGGGGGGGAATGAGCAGTTCTTC. It yields the protein CASSLGLAGGNEQFF.

V usage is TRBV7-2 and J usage is TRBJ2-3; TRBD1 or TRBD2 may be the D gene (6 bases each). The CDR3 runs to 15 residues. CDR1 is SGHTA and CDR2 is FQGNSA in the germline V gene. V lost 2 bases and J 5 bases, leaving 14 bases between the germline ends. The CDR3 DNA is TGTGCCAGCAGCTTATGGGGGGCCCCCCGAGATACGCAGTATTTT. Its translation: CASSLWGAPRDTQYF.

The rearrangement joins TRBV5-6 to TRBJ1-4, with 10 bases identical to TRBD1. Germline CDR1 and CDR2: SGHDT and YYEEEE. This CDR3 is 16 amino acids long. V trimming: 4 bases; J trimming: 7 bases; junction bases outside the gene matches: 10. CDR3 residues: CASSALRDRGIEKLFF. CDR3 nucleotide sequence: TGTGCCAGCAGCGCACTCCGGGACAGGGGTATTGAAAAACTGTTTTTT.

The rearrangement uses TRBV27 and TRBJ2-2; D possibly matches TRBD1 or TRBD2 (5 bases each). This CDR3 contains 15 residues. V lost 2 bases to trimming and J lost 1 base, with 8 bases between them. Germline-derived CDR1 and CDR2 are MNHEY and SMNVEV (reference sequence). CDR3 in DNA: TGTGCCAGCAGTTTAAGGGGAGTGAACACCGGGGAGCTGTTTTTT. It encodes CASSLRGVNTGELFF.

The rearrangement uses TRBV27 and TRBJ1-4; 7 bases agree with TRBD1. J gave up 6 bases and V 1 base, and 8 bases lay outside the gene matches. The germline V gene encodes CDR1 MNHEY and CDR2 SMNVEV (reference sequence). CDR3 length: 16 amino acids. As DNA, the CDR3 is TGTGCCAGCAGTTTATTAGGGGGCGGTGGCCATGAAAAACTGTTTTTT. As protein: CASSLLGGGGHEKLFF.

The chain couples TRBV2 to TRBJ1-1; D gene unclear. Germline lookup yields CDR1 SNHLY and CDR2 FYNNEI. V lost 7 bases, J lost 4 bases, and 13 bases lay in between. The CDR3 runs 13 residues. CDR3 residues: CASTAGLGTEAFF. The DNA for the CDR3 is TGTGCCAGCACAGCAGGTCTGGGCACTGAAGCTTTCTTT.

The chain recombines TRBV7-2 with TRBJ2-2; 9 positions match TRBD1. CDR1 is SGHTA and CDR2 is FQGNSA in the germline V gene. Unmatched junction bases numbered 4, after V lost 3 bases and J lost 5 bases. This CDR3 has 15 residues. The CDR3 sequence: CASSFYRGLTGELFF. Here the CDR3 DNA reads TGTGCCAGCAGCTTTTACAGGGGGCTAACCGGGGAGCTGTTTTTT.

The rearrangement uses TRBV7-3 and TRBJ1-2, with a weak D call TRBD1 (6 bases). The germline gives CDR1 SGHTA, CDR2 FQGTGA. This CDR3 is built from 13 residues. The ends were cut back, 4 bases at V and 2 bases at J, with 8 bases in the middle. CDR3 bases: TGTGCCAGCAGCTCCGGACAGAACTATGGCTACACCTTC. This encodes CASSSGQNYGYTF.